These T cell receptor beta chains were read from a single sample in a study of cytomegalovirus exposure and HLA in healthy donors. Data came from immunoSEQ multiplex PCR; TCRdb stores just in-frame clones and leaves some out. In the table there are 90,000 to 100,000 clones, roughly 70% of which are singletons. The material sequenced was PBMCs. All receptors derive from a man between 50 and 59 years old in good health and CMV-seronegative. Each CDR3 is given with its conserved first and last residue. The order of the fields is D gene, clone size, J gene, V gene, CDR3 DNA, CDR3 protein. A D gene is named only where the DNA matches it firmly. The listing skips clone size in some rows; elsewhere it reads once, few, many or a size class.

D gene: .; clone size: .; J gene: TRBJ1-5; V gene: TRBV5-8; CDR3 DNA: TGTGCCAGCAGCTCGACAGGATCTAGCAATCAGCCCCAGCATTTT; CDR3 protein: CASSSTGSSNQPQHF
D gene: TRBD2; clone size: .; J gene: TRBJ2-7; V gene: TRBV9; CDR3 DNA: TGTGCCAGCAGCGTAGCTGGGGGGGAACGGCCCTACGAGCAGTACTTC; CDR3 protein: CASSVAGGERPYEQYF
D gene: .; clone size: .; J gene: TRBJ2-3; V gene: TRBV29-1; CDR3 DNA: TGCAGCGTTGTTCAAGCTAGCACAGATACGCAGTATTTT; CDR3 protein: CSVVQASTDTQYF
D gene: TRBD1; clone size: .; J gene: TRBJ1-4; V gene: TRBV28; CDR3 DNA: TGTGCCAGCAGGTTATACAGGGGTAATGAAAAACTGTTTTTT; CDR3 protein: CASRLYRGNEKLFF
D gene: .; clone size: few; J gene: TRBJ2-3; V gene: TRBV10-3; CDR3 DNA: TGTGCCATCAGTGGACTAGGCACAGATACGCAGTATTTT; CDR3 protein: CAISGLGTDTQYF
D gene: TRBD1; clone size: .; J gene: TRBJ1-2; V gene: TRBV6-1; CDR3 DNA: TGTGCCAGCAGGTCTGACAGGGGCGGGGGCTACACCTTC; CDR3 protein: CASRSDRGGGYTF
D gene: TRBD2; clone size: .; J gene: TRBJ2-2; V gene: TRBV2; CDR3 DNA: TGTGCCAGCAGGCCAGGACTAGCGGGACGTACCGGGGAGCTGTTTTTT; CDR3 protein: CASRPGLAGRTGELFF
D gene: TRBD2; clone size: .; J gene: TRBJ2-2; V gene: TRBV10-3; CDR3 DNA: TGTGCCATCAGTGAGACGACTAGCGCGGGCACCGGGGAGCTGTTTTTT; CDR3 protein: CAISETTSAGTGELFF
D gene: TRBD1; clone size: .; J gene: TRBJ2-2; V gene: TRBV29-1; CDR3 DNA: TGCTGCGGGACAGGGAGTACCGGGGAGCTGTTTTTT; CDR3 protein: CCGTGSTGELFF
D gene: TRBD1; clone size: few; J gene: TRBJ1-1; V gene: TRBV11-2; CDR3 DNA: TGTGCCAGCCGGACAGGGCAGAACACTGAAGCTTTCTTT; CDR3 protein: CASRTGQNTEAFF
D gene: .; clone size: .; J gene: TRBJ2-7; V gene: TRBV6-6; CDR3 DNA: TGTGCCAGCAGTCAAGGACAGACCTACGAGCAGTACTTC; CDR3 protein: CASSQGQTYEQYF
D gene: .; clone size: .; J gene: TRBJ2-3; V gene: TRBV10-3; CDR3 DNA: TGTGCCATCAGCGGGACACCTAGCACAGATACGCAGTATTTT; CDR3 protein: CAISGTPSTDTQYF
D gene: .; clone size: .; J gene: TRBJ2-3; V gene: TRBV4-3; CDR3 DNA: TGCGCCAGCAGCCAAGAATTGGGACGCGGGGCTAACACAGATACGCAGTATTTT; CDR3 protein: CASSQELGRGANTDTQYF
D gene: TRBD1; clone size: .; J gene: TRBJ1-1; V gene: TRBV6-6; CDR3 DNA: TGTGCCAGCAGGACAGGGGACACTGAAGCTTTCTTT; CDR3 protein: CASRTGDTEAFF
D gene: .; clone size: .; J gene: TRBJ1-2; V gene: TRBV27; CDR3 DNA: TGTGCCAGCAGTTTATTTGGTTTCGGGGAAAGGTTCGTTGGCTACACCTTC; CDR3 protein: CASSLFGFGERFVGYTF
D gene: .; clone size: .; J gene: TRBJ2-7; V gene: TRBV27; CDR3 DNA: TGTGCCAGCAGCCAGAGGGCTTTCTACGAGCAGTACTTC; CDR3 protein: CASSQRAFYEQYF
D gene: .; clone size: .; J gene: TRBJ1-3; V gene: TRBV5-4; CDR3 DNA: TGTGCCAGCAGCCACCAGGGGAGCAGCGGAAACACCATATATTTT; CDR3 protein: CASSHQGSSGNTIYF
D gene: TRBD1; clone size: .; J gene: TRBJ2-7; V gene: TRBV4-2; CDR3 DNA: TGTGCCAGCAGCCAGGGATGGGTAGGGACAGGACCCTACGAGCAGTACTTC; CDR3 protein: CASSQGWVGTGPYEQYF
D gene: TRBD2; clone size: .; J gene: TRBJ2-5; V gene: TRBV2; CDR3 DNA: TGTGCCAGCAGTGATTGGCTAGCGGGAGAGACCCAGTACTTC; CDR3 protein: CASSDWLAGETQYF
D gene: TRBD2; clone size: .; J gene: TRBJ2-5; V gene: TRBV7-9; CDR3 DNA: TGTGCCAGCAGAACTCTAGCGGAAGAGACCCAGTACTTC; CDR3 protein: CASRTLAEETQYF